A selection of T cell receptor beta chains follows, all from one sample in a study of blood T cell repertoires in COVID-19. Measured with immunoSEQ multiplex PCR; TCRdb has only the in-frame clones, and not every one. The top ten hold approximately 9.1% of the sample, which has about 80,000 clones, approximately 83% seen once. The sequenced sample consisted of peripheral blood. The source is a human donor in a cohort sampled during active COVID-19. The CDR3 runs from the conserved cysteine through the conserved F or W. Fields, in order: clone size, D gene, J gene, V gene, CDR3 DNA, CDR3 protein. A D gene is named only where the DNA matches it firmly. A row's size may be missing; if present it is once, few, many or a size class.

.,.,TRBJ1-1,TRBV5-1,TGCGCCAGCAGCTTGGACGGTGTGGACACTGAAGCTTTCTTT,CASSLDGVDTEAFF
.,.,TRBJ1-5,TRBV6-5,TGTGCCAGCAGTTTCCAGGAGGGCAATCAGCCCCAGCATTTT,CASSFQEGNQPQHF
.,.,TRBJ2-3,TRBV24-1,TGTGCCACCAATAGGGGTGGAACAGATACGCAGTATTTT,CATNRGGTDTQYF
.,TRBD1,TRBJ1-5,TRBV28,TGTGCCAGCAGTGAAGGGGACAGGGATGGCAATCAGCCCCAGCATTTT,CASSEGDRDGNQPQHF
.,TRBD2,TRBJ2-7,TRBV28,TGTGCCAGCACTAGCGGGAGGTCATACGAGCAGTACTTC,CASTSGRSYEQYF
.,.,TRBJ1-1,TRBV29-1,TGCAGCGTCGTTGGACAGGAAGCTTTCTTT,CSVVGQEAFF
once,.,TRBJ1-2,TRBV9,TGTGCCAGCAGCGTAGGGCCAACGGGTAACTATGGCTACACCTTC,CASSVGPTGNYGYTF
.,.,TRBJ1-4,TRBV28,TGTGCCAGCAGAGTACCTGGGGGCCAGGGTACTGAAAAACTGTTTTTT,CASRVPGGQGTEKLFF
.,.,TRBJ2-3,TRBV5-1,TGCGCCAGCTCCGTATCGGGCACAGATACGCAGTATTTT,CASSVSGTDTQYF
once,TRBD2,TRBJ2-2,TRBV13,TGTGCCAGCAGCGCGGGGGGGCGTCGGACCGGGGAGCTGTTTTTT,CASSAGGRRTGELFF
.,.,TRBJ2-7,TRBV7-3,TGTGCCAGCAGCTTAGTTCAAAGCGGCAGGACTTACTTC,CASSLVQSGRTYF
.,TRBD1,TRBJ1-6,TRBV10-3,TGTGCCAGCCACCGGGACAGCGGTAATTCACCCCTCCACTTT,CASHRDSGNSPLHF